The following is a T cell receptor (beta chain) sequence with its context. This CDR3 is also generated by other DNA sequences in the sample. The entry originates in a study of shared clonotypes between healthy human individuals. The junction had 8 bases not matched to a gene; V was cut back by 4 bases and J by 2 bases. This CDR3 has 15 residues. Per the germline V gene, CDR1 is SGHRS and CDR2 is YFSETQ. Clones were sequenced by immunoSEQ multiplex PCR, and TCRdb holds only the in-frame ones, with some missing. The sample lists some 2,100,000 clones; about 94% were seen once. The chain uses TRBV5-1 and TRBJ1-1; 7 positions match TRBD1. Input material: naive CD4+ T cells sorted from blood. Subset indicated: CD45RA+ positively selected. This TCR was recovered from a man younger than 30 in good health. The CDR3 coding sequence is TGCGCCAGCAGCCTAAGGACAGGAGCAAACACTGAAGCTTTCTTT. This codes for CASSLRTGANTEAFF.